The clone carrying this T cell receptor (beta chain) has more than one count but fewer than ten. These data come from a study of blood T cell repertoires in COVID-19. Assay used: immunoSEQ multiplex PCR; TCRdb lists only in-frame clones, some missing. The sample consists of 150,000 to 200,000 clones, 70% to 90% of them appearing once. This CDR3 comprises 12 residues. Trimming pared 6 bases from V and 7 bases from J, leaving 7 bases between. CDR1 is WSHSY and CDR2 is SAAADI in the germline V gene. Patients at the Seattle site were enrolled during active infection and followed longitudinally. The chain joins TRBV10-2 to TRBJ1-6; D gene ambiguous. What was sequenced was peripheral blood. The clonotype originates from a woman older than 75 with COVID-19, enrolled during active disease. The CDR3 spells CASSTGNSPLHF. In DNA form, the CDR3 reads TGCGCCAGCAGCACGGGAAATTCACCCCTCCACTTT.